The T cell receptor beta chain described here comes from a study of blood T cell repertoires in COVID-19. With respect to this clone: At one end, the junction sequence differs from germline, possibly due to a read error.

The CDR3 loop spans 13 amino acids. Germline CDR1 is SGHNT and CDR2 is YYREEE (reference sequence). Assay used: immunoSEQ multiplex PCR; TCRdb lists only in-frame clones, some missing. Among 150,000 to 200,000 clones listed, roughly 88% were seen once. Sequenced input: peripheral blood. This TCR was sampled from a man aged 60-69 years with acute or convalescent COVID-19. The chain carries TRBV5-4 and TRBJ2-7; 10 bases fit TRBD2. The CDR3: CASSQVGTSERYF. The CDR3 nucleotides are TGTGCCAGCAGTCAGGTGGGGACTAGCGAGCGGTACTTC.